This record concerns one TCR beta chain sequence. What it binds is unknown. A second about 7 to 12 cycle PCR used barcoded and J-beta primers. Sequencing yielded, for each sample, at least 3 million paired-end reads carrying CDR3. TCRdb analysed the 5' RACE reads with MiXCR anew, one entry per CDR3 protein. The sample lists roughly 1.5 million distinct CDR3 sequences, 42% occurring once. Every donor contributed ten milliliters of peripheral blood by blood draw. V trimming: 4 bases; J trimming: 5 bases; junction bases outside the gene matches: 6. The CDR3 is made up of 13 amino acids. CDR1 is DFQATT, CDR2 SNEGSKA, per germline (reference sequence). This record belongs to a study of blood T cells in healthy people across ages. In the study overall: About one barcoded TCR beta cDNA was captured per two T cells.

Study results and caveats: In long-lived donors, naive CD4+ cell counts and diversity exceeded those of aged donors.

Sequences were obtained from blood. V gene TRBV20-1 combines with J gene TRBJ1-1; 8 positions agree with TRBD1. This sequence was found in a woman aged 18 to 35 in good health. The CDR3 DNA is TGCAGTGCTATACGGACAGGGAGGACTGAAGCTTTCTTT. It specifies CSAIRTGRTEAFF.